This T cell receptor (beta chain) was found in a study of blood T cell repertoires in COVID-19. All enrollees were roughly 18 to 100 years old and from fewer than 30 US areas. V lost 0 bases to trimming and J lost 3 bases, with 12 bases between them. The CDR3 covers 15 residues. In germline, CDR1 is SGHRS, CDR2 YFSETQ. In the authors' methods: Estimation of nucleated cell counts was performed using reference gene primer amplification. TCRdb keeps only in-frame clones here, not all; method: immunoSEQ multiplex PCR. That table gives V, J and clone size, and the DNA gave D and trimming. In the table there are about 190,000 clones, 86% of which are singletons.

The clonotype comes from a man aged 35-49 years with acute COVID-19. What was sequenced was PBMCs or T cells enriched from blood (not recorded which). V is TRBV5-1 and J is TRBJ1-1; D remains ambiguous. CDR3 coding DNA: TGCGCCAGCAGCTTGGTGGGGTCCGGGGACACTGAAGCTTTCTTT. This codes for CASSLVGSGDTEAFF. Full variable domain (remainder filled in from reference TRBV5-1 and TRBJ1-1): KAGVTQTPRYLIKTRGQQVTLSCSPISGHRSVSWYQQTPGQGLQFLFEYFSETQRNKGNFPGRFSGRQFSNSRSEMNVSTLELGDSALYLCASSLVGSGDTEAFFGQGTRLTVV.